This TCR beta chain was profiled in a study of blood T cells in healthy people across ages. Study-level findings and limits: Naive CD4+ cells and diversity were both higher in long-lived donors than in aged donors.

About this clonotype: Its antigen is unidentified. A junction boundary mismatches the germline segment, possibly from a read error.

Every donor contributed ten milliliters of peripheral blood by blood draw. A minimum of 6 micrograms of total RNA was extracted per sample. Through a sample-barcoded 5' primer and a J-beta primer mix, a second PCR was run for about 7 to 12 cycles. TCRdb used MiXCR to reprocess the 5' RACE reads, holding one entry per CDR3 protein. Among hundreds of thousands of distinct CDR3 sequences listed, 49% were seen once. Germline values: CDR1 SQVTM, CDR2 ANQGSEA. The CDR3 consists of 12 residues. This TCR derives from an older woman in good health. Sequenced input: blood. The chain employs TRBV29-1 and TRBJ2-5; D remains ambiguous. For the CDR3, the DNA is TGCGGCGTCATAAGCTTCTCAGAGACCCAGTACTTC. Encoded protein: CGVISFSETQYF.